This is a list of T cell receptor beta chains from one sample in a study of breast tumors, draining lymph nodes, adjacent tissues. TCRdb ran MiXCR on the multiplex PCR reads and lists one entry per CDR3 protein. The table records fewer than 300,000 distinct CDR3 sequences, 32% of them present only once. Sequenced sample: axillary lymph node tissue. The receptors originated from a female donor with breast cancer. Some clones in this sample may be carry-over from other donors' samples. Both conserved end residues are part of each CDR3. Each record gives: D gene, V gene, CDR3 length, clone size, J gene, CDR3 protein, CDR3 DNA. D genes are given only for firm matches. The size field is filled for only some rows; it gives once, few, many or a size class.

d_call: .; v_call: TRBV9; cdr3_length: 13; clone_size: .; j_call: TRBJ1-1; cdr3_aa: CASSVGRSTEAFF; cdr3_nt: TGTGCCAGCAGCGTAGGGAGAAGCACTGAAGCTTTCTTT
d_call: .; v_call: TRBV12-3/TRBV12-4; cdr3_length: 13; clone_size: many; j_call: TRBJ1-2; cdr3_aa: CASSIQRNYGYTF; cdr3_nt: TGTGCCAGCTCAATCCAGCGGAACTATGGCTACACCTTC
d_call: TRBD2; v_call: TRBV29-1; cdr3_length: 14; clone_size: .; j_call: TRBJ2-1; cdr3_aa: CSASGGGWSDTQFF; cdr3_nt: TGCAGCGCCTCGGGGGGAGGGTGGTCCGATACGCAGTTCTTC
d_call: .; v_call: TRBV11-2; cdr3_length: 14; clone_size: many; j_call: TRBJ2-3; cdr3_aa: CASSLNLRADTQYF; cdr3_nt: TGTGCCAGCAGCTTAAATCTGCGGGCAGATACGCAGTATTTT
d_call: TRBD1; v_call: TRBV4-1; cdr3_length: 14; clone_size: many; j_call: TRBJ1-5; cdr3_aa: CASSLAGGRQPQHF; cdr3_nt: TGCGCCAGCAGCCTAGCAGGGGGAAGGCAGCCCCAGCATTTT
d_call: .; v_call: TRBV7-2; cdr3_length: 12; clone_size: .; j_call: TRBJ2-7; cdr3_aa: CASSLGGAEQYF; cdr3_nt: TGTGCCAGCAGCTTAGGGGGGGCCGAGCAGTACTTC
d_call: .; v_call: TRBV20-1; cdr3_length: 12; clone_size: many; j_call: TRBJ2-3; cdr3_aa: CSAPIGLGTQYF; cdr3_nt: TGCAGTGCTCCGATAGGTCTCGGTACGCAGTATTTT
d_call: TRBD2; v_call: TRBV20-1; cdr3_length: 15; clone_size: many; j_call: TRBJ2-7; cdr3_aa: CSARPYDGLGYEQYF; cdr3_nt: TGCAGTGCTAGACCCTACGACGGACTAGGCTACGAGCAGTACTTC
d_call: TRBD1; v_call: TRBV7-2; cdr3_length: 20; clone_size: .; j_call: TRBJ2-5; cdr3_aa: CASSSGLGDRGRTSIETQYF; cdr3_nt: TGTGCCAGCAGTTCTGGACTCGGGGACAGGGGACGAACCTCAATAGAGACCCAGTACTTC
d_call: TRBD1; v_call: TRBV7-8; cdr3_length: 16; clone_size: many; j_call: TRBJ1-2; cdr3_aa: CASSLASYRGPDGYTF; cdr3_nt: TGTGCCAGCAGCTTAGCGTCCTACAGGGGGCCGGATGGCTACACCTTC